The 24 T cell receptor beta chains listed next were all sequenced from one sample in a study of T cell changes during pregnancy in multiple sclerosis. Generated by immunoSEQ multiplex PCR, the TCRdb table keeps only in-frame clones and is missing some. This table holds around 50,000 clones, over 85% found once. Specimen: CD4+ T cells from peripheral blood mononuclear cells, collected in the first trimester of pregnancy. These receptor sequences come from a female donor with multiple sclerosis, enrolled in a pregnancy study.

The chain couples TRBV9 to TRBJ2-3; D remains unclear. The CDR3 has 14 amino acids. V lost 0 bases, J lost 0 bases, and 5 bases lay in between. The germline V gene has CDR1 SGDLS and CDR2 YYNGEE. The CDR3 is CASSVASSTDTQYF. The CDR3 DNA is TGTGCCAGCAGCGTAGCTAGTAGCACAGATACGCAGTATTTT.

This clone was detected only once. The chain has TRBV5-1 and TRBJ2-1; 11 bases line up with TRBD2. The V and J ends lost 5 bases and 3 bases, in that order; junction bases with no gene match: 7. The germline CDR1 and CDR2 sequences are SGHRS and YFSETQ. This CDR3 has 16 residues. For the CDR3, the DNA is TGCGCCAGCAGACCCTCTAGCGGGGGGATCTACAATGAGCAGTTCTTC. Its translation is CASRPSSGGIYNEQFF.

This chain joins TRBV4-1 and TRBJ1-6; D is possibly TRBD1 (6 bases). Trimming pared 5 bases from V and 7 bases from J, leaving 15 bases between. There are 15 residues in the CDR3. Germline V gene sequence: CDR1 MGHRA, CDR2 YSYEKL. CDR3 protein: CASSAPQGNNSPLHF. CDR3 coding DNA: TGCGCCAGCAGCGCACCTCAGGGGAACAATTCACCCCTCCACTTT.

V and J are TRBV11-2 and TRBJ2-3; 13 nucleotides line up with TRBD2. V dropped 6 bases and J dropped 6; count of bases not matched to a gene: 9. Germline V gene lookup returns CDR1 SGHAT and CDR2 FQNNGV. The CDR3 has 16 residues. As DNA, the CDR3 is TGTGCCAGCAGAACCTGGACTAGCGGGGGTCTGGATACGCAGTATTTT. Translated, it gives CASRTWTSGGLDTQYF.

This rearrangement joins TRBV6-1 to TRBJ2-3, with TRBD2 matching 7 bases. The CDR3 is made up of 17 amino acids. Losses at the gene ends were 1 base for V and 9 bases for J; bases not matched to a gene: 16. Germline V gene lookup returns CDR1 MNHNS and CDR2 SASEGT. The CDR3 region has the DNA TGTGCCAGCAGTGAAGGAAGGGCTAGCGGACCGGGTTGGACGCAGTATTTT. It yields the protein CASSEGRASGPGWTQYF.

The CDR3: CSVIWTALNQPQHF. DNA of the CDR3: TGCAGCGTAATCTGGACAGCATTAAATCAGCCCCAGCATTTT. The rearrangement links TRBV29-1 to TRBJ1-5; D might be TRBD1 (6 bases). Germline CDR1 reads SQVTM; CDR2 reads ANQGSEA. This CDR3 has 14 amino acids. The germline V and J ends were trimmed by 6 bases and 4 bases, with 16 bases remaining between them.

This clone has a single count. The chain uses TRBV4-2 and TRBJ2-7; D is perhaps TRBD1 (7 bases). Germline assignment: CDR1 LGHNA and CDR2 YNFKEQ. Trimming pared 0 bases from V and 4 bases from J, leaving 16 bases between. The CDR3 has 16 amino acids. The CDR3, as DNA: TGTGCCAGCAGCCAAGATTGGGGCAGGGGGGATTACGAGCAGTACTTC. Amino acid sequence: CASSQDWGRGDYEQYF.

This chain uses TRBV7-3 with TRBJ2-4; D possibly corresponds to TRBD1 (7 bases). Trimming stripped 1 base from V and 11 bases from J, with 21 bases between. This CDR3 has 16 amino acids. CDR1 and CDR2 (germline): SGHTA, FQGTGA. The CDR3 region has the DNA TGTGCCAGCAGCTTAAGCGGGACAGTCGGACAAGGCGTTCAGTACTTC. Translating it yields CASSLSGTVGQGVQYF.

The chain links TRBV19 to TRBJ2-2; D uncertain. The ends were cut back, 3 bases at V and 0 bases at J, with 5 bases in the middle. The germline V gene has CDR1 LNHDA and CDR2 SQIVND (reference sequence). The CDR3 has 14 residues. CDR3 sequence reads: CASSMRPNTGELFF. The CDR3 nucleotides read TGTGCCAGTAGTATGCGTCCGAACACCGGGGAGCTGTTTTTT.

This chain joins TRBV27 and TRBJ2-5; TRBD2 matches at 7 bases. From germline, CDR1 is MNHEY and CDR2 SMNVEV (reference sequence). Trimming cost V 8 bases and J 4 bases; bases outside gene matches: 13. The CDR3 covers 15 residues. The CDR3 region is CASRPAGRGGETQYF. Written as DNA, the CDR3 is TGTGCCAGCCGCCCCGCTGGGAGGGGCGGAGAGACCCAGTACTTC.

J is TRBJ1-5 and V is TRBV5-6; D is unresolved. V was clipped by 4 bases and J by 0 bases, with 17 bases between them. This CDR3 comprises 17 residues. Germline V lookup: CDR1 SGHDT, CDR2 YYEEEE. The CDR3 region has the DNA TGTGCCAGCAGCCTGGGGTGGACTGAAGATAGCAATCAGCCCCAGCATTTT. Its protein is CASSLGWTEDSNQPQHF.

The rearrangement links TRBV6-1 to TRBJ2-1, with D unclear. CDR3 length: 16 amino acids. Trimming left V 2 bases short and J 0 bases short, with 11 bases between. Germline V gene lookup returns CDR1 MNHNS and CDR2 SASEGT. The CDR3 region has the DNA TGTGCCAGCAGTGAAAACAGAGAGAGCTCCTACAATGAGCAGTTCTTC. Translating it yields CASSENRESSYNEQFF.

This CDR3 reads CASSARPATMEETQYF. Written as DNA, the CDR3 is TGTGCCAGCAGCGCGAGGCCCGCGACCATGGAGGAGACCCAGTACTTC. The chain has TRBV7-9 and TRBJ2-5; D is undetermined. Deletions cut 5 bases from V and 5 bases from J, with 21 bases between. Germline CDR1 reads SEHNR; CDR2 reads FQNEAQ (reference sequence). The CDR3 loop spans 16 amino acids.

In its sample, this clone was seen once. This chain joins TRBV5-1 and TRBJ1-1; TRBD1 matches 9 bases. Losses at the gene ends were 4 bases for V and 4 bases for J; bases not matched to a gene: 14. Germline loops: CDR1 SGHRS, CDR2 YFSETQ. The CDR3 spans 17 residues. The CDR3 sequence: CASSRGTGGGGSTEAFF. The CDR3 region has the DNA TGCGCCAGCAGCCGGGGAACAGGGGGCGGTGGTAGCACTGAAGCTTTCTTT. The variable domain in full, completed from reference TRBV5-1 and TRBJ1-1, reads KAGVTQTPRYLIKTRGQQVTLSCSPISGHRSVSWYQQTPGQGLQFLFEYFSETQRNKGNFPGRFSGRQFSNSRSEMNVSTLELGDSALYLCASSRGTGGGGSTEAFFGQGTRLTVV.

The chain couples TRBV2 to TRBJ1-2; D unresolved. Trimming stripped 6 bases from V and 8 bases from J, with 13 bases between. CDR3 length: 12 residues. Germline CDR1 SNHLY, CDR2 FYNNEI. CDR3 sequence (DNA): TGTGCCAGCAGCCCTGATGAGGGAGGCTACACCTTC. It codes for CASSPDEGGYTF. Drawing the rest from reference TRBV2 and TRBJ1-2, the complete variable domain is EPEVTQTPSHQVTQMGQEVILRCVPISNHLYFYWYRQILGQKVEFLVSFYNNEISEKSEIFDDQFSVERPDGSNFTLKIRSTKLEDSAMYFCASSPDEGGYTFGSGTRLTVV.

This chain joins TRBV11-2 and TRBJ2-7; 10 bases map to TRBD1. Germline V CDR1 and CDR2: SGHAT, FQNNGV. V gave up 3 bases and J gave up 6 bases; unmatched junction bases: 8. This CDR3 has 15 amino acids. The DNA of the CDR3 is TGTGCCAGCAGCTTCCTCCGGGACAGGGGTTTCGAGCAGTACTTC. It translates to CASSFLRDRGFEQYF. Filled out from reference TRBV11-2 and TRBJ2-7, the complete variable domain reads EAGVAQSPRYKIIEKRQSVAFWCNPISGHATLYWYQQILGQGPKLLIQFQNNGVVDDSQLPKDRFSAERLKGVDSTLKIQPAKLEDSAVYLCASSFLRDRGFEQYFGPGTRLTVT.

The chain combines TRBV25-1 with TRBJ2-2; D is possibly TRBD2 (6 bases). Germline assignment: CDR1 MGHDK and CDR2 SYGVNS. V was cut by 2 bases and J by 2 bases, with 15 bases left in between. The CDR3 sequence is 17 residues long. The CDR3 DNA reads TGTGCCAGCAGTGAAACACCCGCGGGGATAAACACCGGGGAGCTGTTTTTT. Residues: CASSETPAGINTGELFF. The entire variable domain, with the rest obtained from reference TRBV25-1 and TRBJ2-2, is as follows: EADIYQTPRYLVIGTGKKITLECSQTMGHDKMYWYQQDPGMELHLIHYSYGVNSTEKGDLSSESTVSRIRTEHFPLTLESARPSHTSQYLCASSETPAGINTGELFFGEGSRLTVL.

The chain combines TRBV14 with TRBJ2-5; the D gene is possibly TRBD2 (5 bases). Germline V gene data show CDR1 as SGHDN and CDR2 as FVKESK. Trimming shortened V by 4 bases and J by 3 bases, and 15 bases separated the two germline ends. The CDR3 length is 15 residues. CDR3 loop: CASSRTRGVKETQYF. Written as DNA, the CDR3 is TGTGCCAGCAGCCGAACTCGGGGAGTAAAAGAGACCCAGTACTTC.

This clone was counted only a few times. The V gene is TRBV2, the J gene TRBJ2-3, with 13 bases identical to TRBD2. The length of the CDR3 is 18 residues. Germline V gene sequence: CDR1 SNHLY, CDR2 FYNNEI. With 2 bases clipped from V and 5 bases from J, the junction kept 10 bases outside the gene matches. CDR3 DNA sequence: TGTGCCAGCAGTGAATCTCCCACTAGCGGGGGGGCCGTAGATACGCAGTATTTT. This codes for CASSESPTSGGAVDTQYF.

The chain couples TRBV7-6 to TRBJ1-2, with D perhaps TRBD1 (6 bases). V was pared by 4 bases and J by 7 bases, with 16 bases between. The CDR3 length is 14 residues. Germline values: CDR1 SGHVS, CDR2 FNYEAQ. The DNA for the CDR3 is TGTGCCAGCAGCTCCCTGTCCCCAGGGGCTGGCTACACCTTC. This sequence encodes CASSSLSPGAGYTF. Complete variable domain (other parts from reference TRBV7-6 and TRBJ1-2): GAGVSQSPRYKVTKRGQDVALRCDPISGHVSLYWYRQALGQGPEFLTYFNYEAQQDKSGLPNDRFSAERPEGSISTLTIQRTEQRDSAMYRCASSSLSPGAGYTFGSGTRLTVV.

This clone was seen once. The chain combines TRBV5-1 with TRBJ1-1, with D uncertain. The CDR3 loop spans 16 amino acids. From germline, CDR1 is SGHRS and CDR2 YFSETQ. V dropped 0 bases and J dropped 1 base, with 13 bases sitting between them. The CDR3 is CASSLAPSAWNTEAFF. In nucleotides, the CDR3 is TGCGCCAGCAGCTTGGCCCCTTCTGCGTGGAACACTGAAGCTTTCTTT.

The table lists this clone with a count of one. The genes are TRBV14 and TRBJ1-2, with 10 nucleotides matching TRBD1. Per the germline V gene, CDR1 is SGHDN and CDR2 is FVKESK. The V segment lost 0 bases and the J segment 5 bases; nucleotides outside the gene matches: 9. The CDR3 has 17 amino acids. The DNA of the CDR3 is TGTGCCAGCAGCCAAGATATGGGACAGGGGTCTTCTTATGGCTACACCTTC. Protein sequence: CASSQDMGQGSSYGYTF.

The chain joins TRBV2 to TRBJ1-4; 8 bases are a match to TRBD1. Per germline, CDR1 SNHLY and CDR2 FYNNEI. Trimming cost V 4 bases and J 7 bases; bases outside gene matches: 5. The CDR3 length is 14 residues. The CDR3 DNA reads TGTGCCAGCAGTGGCGGGACAGGACGTGAAAAACTGTTTTTT. Its translation is CASSGGTGREKLFF. The full variable domain, in which reference TRBV2 and TRBJ1-4 provide the parts outside the CDR3, is EPEVTQTPSHQVTQMGQEVILRCVPISNHLYFYWYRQILGQKVEFLVSFYNNEISEKSEIFDDQFSVERPDGSNFTLKIRSTKLEDSAMYFCASSGGTGREKLFFGSGTQLSVL.

The chain carries TRBV11-3 and TRBJ1-5, with D perhaps matching TRBD1 (6 bases). Trimming took off 5 bases at V and 0 bases at J, with 23 bases between the two ends. Germline lookup yields CDR1 SGHNT and CDR2 YENEEA. The CDR3 extends over 19 amino acids. In DNA form, the CDR3 reads TGTGCCAGCAGCGACTCAGTGGGAACAGGGACCTATAGCAATCAGCCCCAGCATTTT. Its translation is CASSDSVGTGTYSNQPQHF.